The rows below give T cell receptor beta chains drawn from one sample of a study of T-cell memory formation after mild COVID-19. TCRdb passed the 5' RACE reads through MiXCR, listing each CDR3 protein once. Among about 140,000 distinct CDR3 sequences listed, over 6% were seen once. Specimen: PBMCs or a T cell subset sorted from them (not recorded which). These receptors originate from an adult woman who had mild COVID-19 (a few samples of this study predate the infection). Cell type and time point are not known. Both conserved end residues are part of each CDR3. Clone size is not always given. Where it is, it says once, few, many or a class for expanded clones.

few,TRBV6-6,TRBJ2-1,CASSYTSGGYNEQFF
-,TRBV4-1,TRBJ2-1,CASRTGQGSNEQFF
-,TRBV11-1,TRBJ2-7,CASSLAGTSGGARQYF
few,TRBV10-3,TRBJ1-2,CAITDQDRALRYTF
many,TRBV29-1,TRBJ2-3,CSVAGQGTDTQYF
many,TRBV10-3,TRBJ2-2,CAISGWDSQNTGELFF
many,TRBV11-2,TRBJ2-3,CASSSGFSTDTQYF
few,TRBV5-4,TRBJ2-5,CASSSTGIPKETQYF
many,TRBV4-2,TRBJ1-2,CATSPRGSEGYTF
many,TRBV27,TRBJ1-5,CASRGTGVLNQPQHF
many,TRBV12-3/TRBV12-4,TRBJ2-1,CASRKIGEQFF
-,TRBV7-2,TRBJ2-6,CASSLVGGAGANVLTF
few,TRBV7-9,TRBJ1-2,CASDRGINYGYTF
-,TRBV7-8,TRBJ2-3,CASSSKHRGLRADTQYF
many,TRBV20-1,TRBJ1-1,CSAPALARGHTEAFF
many,TRBV24-1,TRBJ2-3,CATSATETSTDTQYF
-,TRBV7-9,TRBJ2-7,CASSSDRGPLYEQYF
many,TRBV28,TRBJ2-6,CASTGGSGANVLTF
many,TRBV12-3/TRBV12-4,TRBJ2-2,CASMDSHTGELFF
-,TRBV7-2,TRBJ2-3,CASSLTPNTDTQYF
few,TRBV5-1,TRBJ2-5,CASSLVTSGETQYF
-,TRBV6-6,TRBJ2-3,CASSSARGTQYF
many,TRBV7-7,TRBJ2-2,CASSDQSFYTGELFF
-,TRBV4-1,TRBJ2-7,CASSIPTSSGGISYEQYF
few,TRBV12-3/TRBV12-4,TRBJ1-2,CASSSGTGDSYGYTF